The source of this T cell receptor (beta chain) is a study of CXCR3-negative and CXCR3-positive naive CD8 T cells. The wider study: Sequencing gave approximately 140 million TRB reads overall, about 1.5 +/- 0.3 million per library.

The study sorted every CD8+ T cell subset in triplicate at 310,000 or so cells each. Points from the study as a whole: Sequencing showed both naive subsets with comparably high diversity, and memory CD8+ cells much lower.

It was by 5' RACE with UMI labels that the TRB cDNA libraries were prepared. Reanalyzing the 5' RACE reads, TCRdb keeps one entry per CDR3 protein, without DNA. This sample carries 20,000 to 25,000 distinct CDR3 sequences, with more than 15% going to the ten biggest clones. A remark on this clonotype: Its antigen is not identified.

Looked up from germline, CDR1 is DFQATT and CDR2 is SNEGSKA (reference sequence). This CDR3 comprises 14 residues. The chain is built from TRBV20-1 and TRBJ2-2; TCRdb calls TRBD1, which cannot be checked without DNA. The sequence came from a human donor in good health. Some clones in this sample may be carry-over from other donors' samples. Sequences were obtained from memory CD8+ T cells from blood. The CDR3 reads CSVSTGGDTGELFF.